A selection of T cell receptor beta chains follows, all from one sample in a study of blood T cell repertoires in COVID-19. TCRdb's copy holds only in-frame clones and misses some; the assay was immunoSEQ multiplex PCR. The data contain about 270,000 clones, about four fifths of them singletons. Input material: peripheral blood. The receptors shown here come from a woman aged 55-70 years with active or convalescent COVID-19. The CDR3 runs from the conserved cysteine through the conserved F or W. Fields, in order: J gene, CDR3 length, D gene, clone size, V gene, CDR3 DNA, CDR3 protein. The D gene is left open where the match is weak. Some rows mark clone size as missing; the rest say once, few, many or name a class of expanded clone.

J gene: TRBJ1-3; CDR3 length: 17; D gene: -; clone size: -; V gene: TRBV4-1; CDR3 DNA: TGCGCCAGCAGCCGTCAGGGGCTTGTCCTCGCTGGAAACACCATATATTTT; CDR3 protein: CASSRQGLVLAGNTIYF
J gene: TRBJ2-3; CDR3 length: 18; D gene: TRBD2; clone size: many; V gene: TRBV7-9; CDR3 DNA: TGTGCCAGCAGCATACTTTCCGTGGGACTAGCGGGGGCAGATACGCAGTATTTT; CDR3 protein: CASSILSVGLAGADTQYF
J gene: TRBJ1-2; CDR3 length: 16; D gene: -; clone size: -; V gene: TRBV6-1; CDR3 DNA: TGTGCCAGCAGTGAAGGGCGGCAGTACGAGTTCTATGGCTACACCTTC; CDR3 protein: CASSEGRQYEFYGYTF
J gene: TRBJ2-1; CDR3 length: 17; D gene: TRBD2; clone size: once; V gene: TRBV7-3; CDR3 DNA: TGTGCCAGCAGCCAATCTCCGACTAGCGGGCGTTACAATGAGCAGTTCTTC; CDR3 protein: CASSQSPTSGRYNEQFF
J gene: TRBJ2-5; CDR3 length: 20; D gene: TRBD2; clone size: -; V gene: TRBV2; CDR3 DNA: TGTGCCAGCAGTGAAGCGCTGGGACGGGCTAGCGGGGGTCTCGGAGAGACCCAGTACTTC; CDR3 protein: CASSEALGRASGGLGETQYF
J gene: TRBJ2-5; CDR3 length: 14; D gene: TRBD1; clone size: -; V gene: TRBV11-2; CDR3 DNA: TGTGCCAGCAGCCTCCGGGACAGGGATGAGACCCAGTACTTC; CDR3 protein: CASSLRDRDETQYF
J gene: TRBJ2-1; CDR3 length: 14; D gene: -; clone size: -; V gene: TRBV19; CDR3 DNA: TGTGCCAGTAGCGTCGCGGCTTCCTACAATGAGCAGTTCTTC; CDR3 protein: CASSVAASYNEQFF
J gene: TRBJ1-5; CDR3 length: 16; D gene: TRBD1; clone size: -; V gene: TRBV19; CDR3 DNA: TGTGCCAGTGGCCTGGACAGGGATTATAGCAATCAGCCCCAGCATTTT; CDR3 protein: CASGLDRDYSNQPQHF
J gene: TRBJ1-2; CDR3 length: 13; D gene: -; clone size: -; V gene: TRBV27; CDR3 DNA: TGTGCCAGCGGCTCAGGGCTCGACTATGGCTACACCTTC; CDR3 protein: CASGSGLDYGYTF
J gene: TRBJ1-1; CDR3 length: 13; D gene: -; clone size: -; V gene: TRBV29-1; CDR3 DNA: TGCAGCGTTGATCGGGGGGCGAGTACTGAAGCTTTCTTT; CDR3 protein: CSVDRGASTEAFF
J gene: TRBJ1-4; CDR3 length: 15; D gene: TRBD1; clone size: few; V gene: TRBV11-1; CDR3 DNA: TGTGCCAGCAGCCCCGATCCAGGGGGTTATGAAAAACTGTTTTTT; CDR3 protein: CASSPDPGGYEKLFF
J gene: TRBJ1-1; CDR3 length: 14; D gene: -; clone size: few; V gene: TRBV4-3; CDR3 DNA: TGCGCCAGCAGCCAAGAAAGGAGAAGGACTGAAGCTTTCTTT; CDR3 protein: CASSQERRRTEAFF
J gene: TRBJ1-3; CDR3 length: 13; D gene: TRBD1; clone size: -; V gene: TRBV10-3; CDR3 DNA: TGTGCCATCCGGGACAGTTCTGGAAACACCATATATTTT; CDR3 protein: CAIRDSSGNTIYF
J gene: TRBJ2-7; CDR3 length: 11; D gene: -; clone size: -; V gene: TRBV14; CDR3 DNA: TGTGCCAGCAGCCAAGCGCGGGAGCAGTACTTC; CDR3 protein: CASSQAREQYF
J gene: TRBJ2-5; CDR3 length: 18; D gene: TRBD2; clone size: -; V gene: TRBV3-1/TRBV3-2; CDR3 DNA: TGTGCCAGCAGCCCGCCCGGGGGGGGCATGGGGTACCAAGAGACCCAGTACTTC; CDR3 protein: CASSPPGGGMGYQETQYF
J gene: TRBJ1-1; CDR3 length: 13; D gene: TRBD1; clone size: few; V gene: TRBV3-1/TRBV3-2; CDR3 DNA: TGTGCCAGCAGCCAAACCAGGGGGCGGGAAGCTTTCTTT; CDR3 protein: CASSQTRGREAFF
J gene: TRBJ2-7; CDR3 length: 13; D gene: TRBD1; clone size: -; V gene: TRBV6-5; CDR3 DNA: TGTGCCAGCAGCCGGGACAGGGACCACGAGCAGTACTTC; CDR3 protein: CASSRDRDHEQYF
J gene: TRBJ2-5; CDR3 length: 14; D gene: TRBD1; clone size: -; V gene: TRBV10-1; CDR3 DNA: TGCGCCAGGTCAGGACAGGGGGAGGTGGAGACCCAGTACTTC; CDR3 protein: CARSGQGEVETQYF
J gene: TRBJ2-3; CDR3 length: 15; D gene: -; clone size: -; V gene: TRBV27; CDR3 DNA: TGTGCCAGCAGTTTATCCTCCGGGGTCACAGATACGCAGTATTTT; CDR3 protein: CASSLSSGVTDTQYF
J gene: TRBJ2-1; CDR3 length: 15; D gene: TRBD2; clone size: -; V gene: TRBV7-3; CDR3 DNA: TGTGCCAGCAGCTACGAGCGGGGGGGCCGCAATGAGCAGTTCTTC; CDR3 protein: CASSYERGGRNEQFF
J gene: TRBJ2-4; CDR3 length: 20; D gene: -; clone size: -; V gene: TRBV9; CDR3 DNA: TGTGCCAGCAGCCCCTCCCCCCTCTTCTACCCTGTCGGGGCCAAAAACATTCAGTACTTC; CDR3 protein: CASSPSPLFYPVGAKNIQYF